This TCR beta chain comes out of a study of shared clonotypes between healthy human individuals. V was pared by 1 base and J by 4 bases, with 7 bases between. The CDR3 has 13 residues. The germline CDR1 and CDR2 sequences are PRHDT and FYEKMQ (reference sequence). Comment on this clone: Its antigen is still unknown.

Assay execution took place at the deep level. Measured with immunoSEQ multiplex PCR; TCRdb has only the in-frame clones, and not every one. The sample lists nearly 500,000 clones; about three quarters were seen once. Findings and limits, study-wide: Limitation of the genetic and exposure-history diversity represented came from the few donors.

The sample taken for sequencing was PBMCs. V and J are TRBV13 and TRBJ2-5, with a tentative D call TRBD2 (6 bases). This sequence originates from a woman between 40 and 50 years old in good health. Some clones in this sample may be carry-over from other donors' samples. The CDR3 is CASSLAGVETQYF. In DNA, the CDR3 is TGTGCCAGCAGCTTAGCGGGAGTAGAGACCCAGTACTTC.